This T cell receptor beta chain was recovered during a study of identical twins. This clonotype was found a few times. With template switching, a universal primer site was added, and the cDNA carried unique molecular identifiers. TCRdb re-analysed the 5' RACE reads in MiXCR, keeping a single row per CDR3 protein. The table includes about 900,000 distinct CDR3 sequences, 12% detected once. Separately, the same data were catalogued under a study of yellow fever vaccine responses in identical twins.

The receptor was derived from a woman between 18 and 30 years old in good health. Material: PBMCs.

The CDR3: CASSEDRGSTEAFF. CDR3 DNA: TGTGCCAGCAGTGAGGACAGGGGGAGCACTGAAGCTTTCTTT. The chain links TRBV6-1 to TRBJ1-1, with 10 nucleotides matching TRBD1. This CDR3 region has 14 residues. Per the germline V gene, CDR1 is MNHNS and CDR2 is SASEGT. Losses at the gene ends were 3 bases for V and 4 bases for J; bases not matched to a gene: 2.